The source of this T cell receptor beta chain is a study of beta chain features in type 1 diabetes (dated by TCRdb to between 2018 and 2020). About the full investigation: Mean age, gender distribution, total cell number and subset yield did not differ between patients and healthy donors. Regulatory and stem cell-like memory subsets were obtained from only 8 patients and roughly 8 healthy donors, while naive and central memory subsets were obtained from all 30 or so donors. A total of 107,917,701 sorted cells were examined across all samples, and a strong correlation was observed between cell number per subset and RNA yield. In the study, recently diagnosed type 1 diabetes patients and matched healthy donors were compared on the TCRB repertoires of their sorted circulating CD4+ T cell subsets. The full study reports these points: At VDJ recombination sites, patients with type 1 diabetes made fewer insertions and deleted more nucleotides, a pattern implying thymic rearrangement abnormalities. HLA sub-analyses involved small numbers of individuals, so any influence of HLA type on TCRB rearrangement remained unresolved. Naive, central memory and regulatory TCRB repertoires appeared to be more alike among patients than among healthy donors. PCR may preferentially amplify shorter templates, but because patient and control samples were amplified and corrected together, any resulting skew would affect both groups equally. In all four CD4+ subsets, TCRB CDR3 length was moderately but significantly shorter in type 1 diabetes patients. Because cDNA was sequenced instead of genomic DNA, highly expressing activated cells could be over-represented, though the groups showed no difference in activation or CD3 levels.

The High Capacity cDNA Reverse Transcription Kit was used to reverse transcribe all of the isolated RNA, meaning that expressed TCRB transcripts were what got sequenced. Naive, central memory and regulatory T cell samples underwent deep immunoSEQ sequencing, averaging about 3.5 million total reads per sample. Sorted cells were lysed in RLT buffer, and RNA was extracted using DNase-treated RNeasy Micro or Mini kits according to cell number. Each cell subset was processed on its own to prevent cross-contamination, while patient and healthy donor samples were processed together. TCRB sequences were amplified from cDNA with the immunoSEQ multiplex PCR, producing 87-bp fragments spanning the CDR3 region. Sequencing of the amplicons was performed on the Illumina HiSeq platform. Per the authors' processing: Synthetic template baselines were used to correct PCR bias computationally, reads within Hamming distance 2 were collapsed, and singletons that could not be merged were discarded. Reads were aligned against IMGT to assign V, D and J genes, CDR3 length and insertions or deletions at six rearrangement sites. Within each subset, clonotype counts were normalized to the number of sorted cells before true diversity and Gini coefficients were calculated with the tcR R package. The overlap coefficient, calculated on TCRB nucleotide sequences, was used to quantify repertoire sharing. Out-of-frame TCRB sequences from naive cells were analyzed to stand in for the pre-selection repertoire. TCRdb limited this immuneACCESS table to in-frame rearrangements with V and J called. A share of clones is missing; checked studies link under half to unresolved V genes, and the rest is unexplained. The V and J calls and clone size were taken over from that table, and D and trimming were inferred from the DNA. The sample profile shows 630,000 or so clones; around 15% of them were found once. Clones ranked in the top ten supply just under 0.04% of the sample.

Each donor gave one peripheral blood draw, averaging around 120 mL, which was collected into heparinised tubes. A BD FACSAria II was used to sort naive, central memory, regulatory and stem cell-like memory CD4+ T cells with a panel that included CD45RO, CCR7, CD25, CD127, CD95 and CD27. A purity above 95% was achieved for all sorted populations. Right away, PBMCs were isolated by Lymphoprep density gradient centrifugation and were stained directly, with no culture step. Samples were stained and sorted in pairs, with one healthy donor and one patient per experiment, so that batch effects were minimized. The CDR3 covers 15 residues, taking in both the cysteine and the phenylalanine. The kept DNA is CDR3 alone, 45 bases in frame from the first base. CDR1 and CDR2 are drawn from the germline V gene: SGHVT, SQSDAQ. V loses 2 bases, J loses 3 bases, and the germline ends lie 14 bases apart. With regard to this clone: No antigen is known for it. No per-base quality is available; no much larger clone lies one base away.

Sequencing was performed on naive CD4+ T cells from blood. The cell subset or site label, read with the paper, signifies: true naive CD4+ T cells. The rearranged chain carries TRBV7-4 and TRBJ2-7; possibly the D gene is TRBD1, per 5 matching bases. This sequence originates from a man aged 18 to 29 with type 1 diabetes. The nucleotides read TGTGCCAGCAGCTTAACGACAGCTGGAAGCTACGAGCAGTACTTC. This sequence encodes CASSLTTAGSYEQYF.